This entry lists 6 T cell receptor beta chains sequenced from one sample in a study of tissue T cells after allogeneic stem cell transplantation. Libraries were prepared by immunoSEQ multiplex PCR; TCRdb keeps only in-frame clonotypes and omits some of them. The sample includes some 1,600 clones, about 82% seen only once; the top ten take about 7.8%. Sequencing was performed on liver tissue, taken at autopsy. These receptors all come from a male patient over 55 with steroid-refractory graft-versus-host disease after an allogeneic stem cell transplant. The graft donor may account for some of the T cells.

Comments on this clone: The germline gene is not matched at one end of the junction; a read error may be the cause. The chain is built from TRBV28 and TRBJ2-7; TRBD2 matches 9 bases. From germline, CDR1 is MDHEN and CDR2 SYDVKM. CDR3 length: 14 amino acids. The chain's CDR3 is CASSPSGEVPKPRF. The CDR3 bases are TGTGCCAGCAGTCCTAGCGGGGAGGTCCCTAAACCGCGGTTC.

The V gene is TRBV7-8, the J gene TRBJ1-4, with 7 nucleotides matching TRBD1. V lost 5 bases, J lost 5 bases, and 8 bases stayed unmatched. Germline V gives CDR1 SGHVS, CDR2 FQNEAQ. This CDR3 comprises 15 residues. The CDR3 protein is CASSMSGGMNEKLFF. CDR3 DNA: TGTGCCAGCAGCATGTCAGGGGGGATGAATGAAAAACTGTTTTTT.

This sequence joins TRBV5-1 and TRBJ2-7; TRBD2 aligns across 8 bases. Germline trimming cut 2 bases from V and 10 bases from J; bases unmatched to any gene: 8. The CDR3 loop spans 13 amino acids. Germline lookup yields CDR1 SGHRS and CDR2 YFSETQ. CDR3 sequence (DNA): TGCGCCAGCAGCTTCACGGGGGGGTCGCAACAGTACTTC. This codes for CASSFTGGSQQYF. Using reference TRBV5-1 and TRBJ2-7 for the parts outside the CDR3, the full variable domain is KAGVTQTPRYLIKTRGQQVTLSCSPISGHRSVSWYQQTPGQGLQFLFEYFSETQRNKGNFPGRFSGRQFSNSRSEMNVSTLELGDSALYLCASSFTGGSQQYFGPGTRLTVT.

V is TRBV7-6 and J is TRBJ2-3; 7 positions agree with TRBD1. The V gene's germline CDR1 is SGHVS and CDR2 FNYEAQ. Trimming took 2 bases from V and 0 from J; bases not matched to a gene: 11. CDR3 size: 18 residues. For the CDR3, the DNA is TGTGCCAGCAGCTTACCTCGACAGGGCGGATTTAGCACAGATACGCAGTATTTT. This gives the protein CASSLPRQGGFSTDTQYF.

This rearrangement joins TRBV28 to TRBJ1-3; maybe TRBD1 (6 bases). In germline, CDR1 is MDHEN, CDR2 SYDVKM. The CDR3 consists of 18 residues. Between the trimmed V and J ends, which lost 3 bases and 1 base, there was a span of 19 bases. This CDR3 is CASSFPGQSLVSGNTIYF. The CDR3 DNA follows: TGTGCCAGCAGTTTTCCCGGACAGAGCCTAGTTTCTGGAAACACCATATATTTT.

This clone appeared a few times. V usage is TRBV25-1 and J usage is TRBJ1-1; D is uncertain. V shed 3 bases and J shed 1 base, with 9 bases lying between them. Germline V lookup: CDR1 MGHDK, CDR2 SYGVNS. The CDR3 contains 14 residues. Written as DNA, the CDR3 is TGTGCCAGCAGTGATCTAGCTGGGAACACTGAAGCTTTCTTT. Translating gives CASSDLAGNTEAFF.